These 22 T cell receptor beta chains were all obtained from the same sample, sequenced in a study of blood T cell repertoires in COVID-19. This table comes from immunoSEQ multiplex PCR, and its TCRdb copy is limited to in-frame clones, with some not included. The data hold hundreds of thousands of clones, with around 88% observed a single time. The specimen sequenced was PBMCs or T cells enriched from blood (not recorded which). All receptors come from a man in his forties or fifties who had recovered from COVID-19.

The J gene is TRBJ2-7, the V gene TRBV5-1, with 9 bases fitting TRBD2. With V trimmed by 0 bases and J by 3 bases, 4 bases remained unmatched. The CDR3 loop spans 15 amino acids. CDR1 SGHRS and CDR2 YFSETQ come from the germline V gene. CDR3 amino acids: CASSLVASGDYEQYF. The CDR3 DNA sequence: TGCGCCAGCAGCTTGGTGGCTAGCGGGGACTACGAGCAGTACTTC.

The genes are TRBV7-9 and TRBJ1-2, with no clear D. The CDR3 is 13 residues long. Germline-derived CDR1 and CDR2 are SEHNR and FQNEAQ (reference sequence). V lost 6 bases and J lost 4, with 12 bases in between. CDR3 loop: CASSFNSIYGYTF. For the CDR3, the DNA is TGTGCCAGCAGTTTTAATAGTATCTATGGCTACACCTTC.

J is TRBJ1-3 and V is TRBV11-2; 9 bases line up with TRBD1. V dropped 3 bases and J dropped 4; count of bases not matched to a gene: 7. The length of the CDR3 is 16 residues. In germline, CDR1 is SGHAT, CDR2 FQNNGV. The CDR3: CASSFPGTGRGNTIYF. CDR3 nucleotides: TGTGCCAGCAGCTTCCCAGGGACAGGGAGAGGAAACACCATATATTTT.

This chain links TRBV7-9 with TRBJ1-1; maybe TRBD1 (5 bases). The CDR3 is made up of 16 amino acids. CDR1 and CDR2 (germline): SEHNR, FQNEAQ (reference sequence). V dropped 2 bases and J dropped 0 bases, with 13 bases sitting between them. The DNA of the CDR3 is TGTGCCAGCAGCTTACCCCGACAGAAGCTGAACACTGAAGCTTTCTTT. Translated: CASSLPRQKLNTEAFF.

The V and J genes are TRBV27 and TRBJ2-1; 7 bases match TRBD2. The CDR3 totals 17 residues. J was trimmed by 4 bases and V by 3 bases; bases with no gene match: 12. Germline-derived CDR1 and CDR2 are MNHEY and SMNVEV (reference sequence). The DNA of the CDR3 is TGTGCCAGCAGTTTTTATATTGTCCCGGGGGGATACAATGAGCAGTTCTTC. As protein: CASSFYIVPGGYNEQFF.

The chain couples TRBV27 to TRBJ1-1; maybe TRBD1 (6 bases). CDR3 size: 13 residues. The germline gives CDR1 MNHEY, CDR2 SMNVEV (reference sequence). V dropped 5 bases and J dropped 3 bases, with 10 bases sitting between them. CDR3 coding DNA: TGTGCCAGCAGTATACAGGGTGACACTGAAGCTTTCTTT. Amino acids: CASSIQGDTEAFF.

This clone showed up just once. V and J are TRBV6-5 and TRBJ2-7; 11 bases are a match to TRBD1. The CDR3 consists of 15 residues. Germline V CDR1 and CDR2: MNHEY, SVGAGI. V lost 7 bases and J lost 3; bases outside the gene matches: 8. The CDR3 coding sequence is TGTGCCAGCACTGGCGGGGACAGGGGGATCTACGAGCAGTACTTC. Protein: CASTGGDRGIYEQYF.

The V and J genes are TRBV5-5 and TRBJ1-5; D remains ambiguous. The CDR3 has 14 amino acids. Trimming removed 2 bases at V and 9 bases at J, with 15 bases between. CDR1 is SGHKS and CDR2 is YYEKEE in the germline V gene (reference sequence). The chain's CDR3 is CASSFDSPGWPQHF. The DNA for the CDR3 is TGTGCCAGCAGCTTCGACTCCCCTGGGTGGCCCCAGCATTTT.

CDR3: CASKRQGRTDTQYF. In nucleotides, the CDR3 is TGTGCCAGTAAGAGACAGGGGCGCACAGATACGCAGTATTTT. The gene calls are TRBV19 and TRBJ2-3; the match to TRBD1 covers 8 bases. V was clipped by 7 bases and J by 1 base; unmatched bases: 4. The CDR3 sequence is 14 residues long. The V gene's germline CDR1 is LNHDA and CDR2 SQIVND (reference sequence).

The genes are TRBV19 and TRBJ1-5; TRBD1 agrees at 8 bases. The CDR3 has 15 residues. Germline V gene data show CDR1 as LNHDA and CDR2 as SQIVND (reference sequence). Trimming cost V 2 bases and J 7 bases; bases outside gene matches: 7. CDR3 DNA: TGTGCCAGTAGTATACAGTCAGGGGGCAGACAGCCCCAGCATTTT. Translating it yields CASSIQSGGRQPQHF.

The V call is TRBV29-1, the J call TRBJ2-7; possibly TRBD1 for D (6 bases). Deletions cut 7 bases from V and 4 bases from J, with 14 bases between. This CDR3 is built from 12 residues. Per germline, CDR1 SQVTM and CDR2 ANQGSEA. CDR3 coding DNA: TGCAGCGCGGGACACGGGATGTACGAGCAGTACTTC. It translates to CSAGHGMYEQYF.

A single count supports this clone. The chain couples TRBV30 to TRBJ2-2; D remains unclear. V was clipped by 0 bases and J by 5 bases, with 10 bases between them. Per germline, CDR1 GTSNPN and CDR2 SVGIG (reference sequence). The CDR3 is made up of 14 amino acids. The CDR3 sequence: CAWSVRLETGELFF. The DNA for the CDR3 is TGTGCCTGGAGTGTTAGGCTGGAGACCGGGGAGCTGTTTTTT. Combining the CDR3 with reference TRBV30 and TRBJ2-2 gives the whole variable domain SQTIHQWPATLVQPVGSPLSLECTVEGTSNPNLYWYRQAAGRGLQLLFYSVGIGQISSEVPQNLSASRPQDRQFILSSKKLLLSDSGFYLCAWSVRLETGELFFGEGSRLTVL.

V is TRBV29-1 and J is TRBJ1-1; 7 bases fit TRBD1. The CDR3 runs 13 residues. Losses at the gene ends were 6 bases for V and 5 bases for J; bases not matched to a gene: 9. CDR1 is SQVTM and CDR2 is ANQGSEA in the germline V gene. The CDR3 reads CSVRTGGSTEAFF. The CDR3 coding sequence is TGCAGCGTCAGGACAGGCGGATCAACTGAAGCTTTCTTT.

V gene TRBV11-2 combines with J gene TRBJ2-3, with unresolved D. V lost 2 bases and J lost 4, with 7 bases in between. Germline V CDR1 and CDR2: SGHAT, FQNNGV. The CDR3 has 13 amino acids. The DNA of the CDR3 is TGTGCCAGCAGCTTACCCGAGGCAGATACGCAGTATTTT. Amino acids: CASSLPEADTQYF.

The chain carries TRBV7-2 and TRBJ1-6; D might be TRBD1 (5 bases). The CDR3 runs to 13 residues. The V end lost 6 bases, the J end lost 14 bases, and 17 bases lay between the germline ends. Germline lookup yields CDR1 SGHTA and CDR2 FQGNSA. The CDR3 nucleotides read TGTGCCAGCAGTCAACAGGCCTCCCACTCCCTCCACTTT. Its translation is CASSQQASHSLHF.

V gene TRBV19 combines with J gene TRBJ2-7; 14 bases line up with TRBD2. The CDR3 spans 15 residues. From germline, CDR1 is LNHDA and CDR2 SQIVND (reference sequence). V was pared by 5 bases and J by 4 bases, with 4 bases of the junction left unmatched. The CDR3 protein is CASSVRLAGGYEQYF. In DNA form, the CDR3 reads TGTGCCAGTAGTGTGAGACTAGCGGGAGGGTACGAGCAGTACTTC.

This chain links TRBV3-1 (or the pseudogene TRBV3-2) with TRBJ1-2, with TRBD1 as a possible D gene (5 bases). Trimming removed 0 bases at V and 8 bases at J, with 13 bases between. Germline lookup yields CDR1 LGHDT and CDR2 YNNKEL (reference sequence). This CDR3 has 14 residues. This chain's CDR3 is CASSQDWAGRGYTF. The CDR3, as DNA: TGTGCCAGCAGCCAAGATTGGGCAGGGCGCGGCTACACCTTC.

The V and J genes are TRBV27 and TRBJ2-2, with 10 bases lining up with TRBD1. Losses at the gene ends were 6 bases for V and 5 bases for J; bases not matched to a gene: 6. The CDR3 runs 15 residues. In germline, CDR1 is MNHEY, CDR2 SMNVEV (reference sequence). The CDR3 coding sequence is TGTGCCAGCAGGCCGACAGGGGGCTCGACCGGGGAGCTGTTTTTT. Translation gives CASRPTGGSTGELFF.

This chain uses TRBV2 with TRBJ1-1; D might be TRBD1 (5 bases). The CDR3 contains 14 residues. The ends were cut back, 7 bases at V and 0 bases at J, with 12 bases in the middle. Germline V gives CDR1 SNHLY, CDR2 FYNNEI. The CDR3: CASNLAGMNTEAFF. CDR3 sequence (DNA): TGTGCCAGCAATCTGGCAGGGATGAACACTGAAGCTTTCTTT.

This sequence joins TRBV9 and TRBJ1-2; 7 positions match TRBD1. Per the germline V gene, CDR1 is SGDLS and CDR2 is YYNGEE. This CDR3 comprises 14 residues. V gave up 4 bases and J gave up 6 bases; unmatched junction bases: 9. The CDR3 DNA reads TGTGCCAGCAGCCTTGATAACAGGGGTAATGGCTACACCTTC. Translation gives CASSLDNRGNGYTF.

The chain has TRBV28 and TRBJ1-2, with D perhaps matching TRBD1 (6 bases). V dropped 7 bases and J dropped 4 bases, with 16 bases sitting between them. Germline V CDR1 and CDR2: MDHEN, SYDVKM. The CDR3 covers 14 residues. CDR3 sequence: CASTWGGYSYGYTF. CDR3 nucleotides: TGTGCCAGCACCTGGGGGGGCTACTCCTATGGCTACACCTTC.

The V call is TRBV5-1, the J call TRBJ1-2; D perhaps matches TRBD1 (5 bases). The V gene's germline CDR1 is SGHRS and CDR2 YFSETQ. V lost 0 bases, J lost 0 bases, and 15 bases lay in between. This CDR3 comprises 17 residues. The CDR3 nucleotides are TGCGCCAGCAGCTTGGGCGGCGGGGCAGCTCCTAACTATGGCTACACCTTC. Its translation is CASSLGGGAAPNYGYTF.